These T cell receptor beta chains were read from a single sample in a study of PD-L1 blockade in urothelial cancer. Sequencing used immunoSEQ multiplex PCR; TCRdb keeps in-frame clones, though not all of them. The data show under 85,000 clones, with more than 85% seen just once and 0.87% held by the top ten. The sample here was PBMCs, taken around atezolizumab (anti-PD-L1) treatment. These receptor sequences come from an elderly woman with urothelial cancer. CDR3s leave out the opening cysteine and the closing phenylalanine or tryptophan. A D gene is named only where the DNA matches it firmly.

V gene	J gene	D gene	CDR3 protein
TRBV10-3	TRBJ2-1	TRBD1	AISESDRAYNEQF
TRBV14	TRBJ1-1	.	ASSQLGQGRTEAF
TRBV5-5	TRBJ1-2	.	ASSLGTPNYGYT
TRBV7-9	TRBJ2-5	.	ASSKGLTQETQY
TRBV7-3	TRBJ2-3	.	ASSLGVGVMADTQY
TRBV11-2	TRBJ2-2	TRBD2	ASSGSGRVVGELF
TRBV7-9	TRBJ2-5	TRBD2	ASSLSQVVAGGEETQY
TRBV14	TRBJ2-7	.	ASSPLQVDYEQY
TRBV7-2	TRBJ1-2	.	ASSTDRNYGYT
TRBV5-4	TRBJ2-1	TRBD2	ASSPGTSGRNEQF
TRBV30	TRBJ1-1	.	AWSPRGGEAF
TRBV9	TRBJ2-7	TRBD2	ASSGPASGNQWH
TRBV30	TRBJ2-1	.	AWSTFGNEQF
TRBV15	TRBJ2-1	TRBD2	ATSGGLAGGSYNEQF
TRBV19	TRBJ1-5	.	ATSYGTAGSQPQH
TRBV5-1	TRBJ2-5	.	ASSLNTVQETQY
TRBV6-1	TRBJ1-1	TRBD1	ASSGTGRDTEAF
TRBV5-1	TRBJ2-1	TRBD2	ASSSAGAGAVNEQF